Listed below are T cell receptor beta chains from one sample, sequenced in a study of early T cells in non-severe SARS-CoV-2 infection. Via MiXCR, TCRdb re-called the 5' RACE reads, giving one row per CDR3 protein. The repertoire consists of about 43,000 distinct CDR3 sequences, with roughly 11% occurring once and the leading ten covering around 9.8%. What was sequenced was whole blood. These receptors were taken from an adult who was a healthcare worker with PCR-confirmed SARS-CoV-2 infection or an uninfected control (not recorded which). Both conserved end residues are part of each CDR3. A D gene is named only where the DNA matches it firmly. Clone size is stated in some rows and not others, as once, few, many or a class when expanded.

D gene,clone size,V gene,J gene,CDR3 protein,CDR3 DNA
TRBD1,few,TRBV4-3,TRBJ2-7,CASSQGPGQEQGEQYF,TGCGCCAGCAGCCAAGGTCCGGGACAGGAGCAGGGCGAGCAGTACTTC
NA,medium-sized,TRBV19,TRBJ2-2,CASSIDVSTGELFF,TGTGCCAGTAGTATAGACGTCAGCACCGGGGAGCTGTTTTTT
NA,few,TRBV29-1,TRBJ1-1,CSATKRAGGAEAFF,TGCAGCGCCACGAAACGGGCCGGGGGAGCTGAAGCTTTCTTT
TRBD1,many,TRBV7-8,TRBJ2-5,CASSYRDSQETQYF,TGTGCCAGCAGTTACCGGGACAGTCAAGAGACCCAGTACTTC
NA,few,TRBV6-5,TRBJ1-1,CASSKGWYRSTEAFF,TGTGCCAGCTCGAAGGGGTGGTATCGTAGCACTGAAGCTTTCTTT
NA,many,TRBV5-1,TRBJ1-5,CASSLAAGLPQHF,TGCGCCAGCAGCTTGGCCGCGGGGTTGCCCCAGCATTTT
NA,many,TRBV4-3,TRBJ1-5,CASSQDLSQPQHF,TGCGCCAGCAGCCAAGATCTAAGTCAGCCCCAGCATTTT
NA,NA,TRBV4-1,TRBJ2-7,CASSQERELFSYEQYF,TGCGCCAGCAGCCAAGAACGGGAGCTATTCTCCTACGAGCAGTACTTC
NA,many,TRBV11-2,TRBJ1-3,CASRQWGARENTIYF,TGTGCCAGCAGGCAGTGGGGGGCTAGAGAAAACACCATATATTTT
TRBD1,many,TRBV5-6,TRBJ1-1,CASSGRGPGQDTEAFF,TGTGCCAGCAGCGGAAGGGGACCGGGACAGGACACTGAAGCTTTCTTT
NA,few,TRBV7-2,TRBJ1-2,CASSLDRNNYGYTF,TGTGCCAGCAGCTTAGACAGAAATAACTATGGCTACACCTTC
NA,many,TRBV7-9,TRBJ2-1,CASSSLEEYNEQFF,TGTGCCAGCAGCTCCCTGGAGGAATATAATGAGCAGTTCTTC
NA,many,TRBV9,TRBJ1-4,CASSSGTATNEKLFF,TGTGCCAGTTCCTCGGGGACTGCAACTAATGAAAAACTGTTTTTT
TRBD2,many,TRBV2,TRBJ2-3,CARSGGSFTDTQYF,TGTGCCAGAAGCGGGGGGTCCTTCACAGATACGCAGTATTTT
NA,many,TRBV6-1,TRBJ2-5,CASRGRPGETQYF,TGTGCCAGCAGGGGCCGACCTGGGGAGACCCAGTACTTC